One sample yielded the 30 T cell receptor beta chains listed below, sequenced in a study of blood T cell repertoires in COVID-19. Sequenced by immunoSEQ multiplex PCR; TCRdb stores in-frame clones only, minus some. Here the sample spans some 42,000 clones, under 90% being singletons. The sequenced sample was peripheral blood. These receptors originate from a human donor in a cohort sampled during active COVID-19.

The DNA of the CDR3 is TGTGCCAGCAGTGATCTACGCTCCGAGAATGAAAAACTGTTTTTT. Translation gives CASSDLRSENEKLFF. The gene calls are TRBV2 and TRBJ1-4; D is unclear. The CDR3 totals 15 residues. Germline V gene data show CDR1 as SNHLY and CDR2 as FYNNEI. V was shortened by 3 bases and J by 5 bases, with 13 bases between the two germline ends.

The V and J genes are TRBV10-3 and TRBJ2-1, with 7 nucleotides matching TRBD1. Germline CDR1 reads ENHRY; CDR2 reads SYGVKD. The V segment lost 6 bases and the J segment 0 bases; nucleotides outside the gene matches: 5. This CDR3 has 15 residues. The chain's CDR3 is CAIREDRSSYNEQFF. CDR3 coding DNA: TGTGCCATCAGGGAGGACAGGAGCTCCTACAATGAGCAGTTCTTC.

The chain has TRBV9 and TRBJ1-1; no definite D call. The ends were cut back, 0 bases at V and 4 bases at J, with 7 bases in the middle. There are 13 residues in the CDR3. CDR1 SGDLS and CDR2 YYNGEE come from the germline V gene. CDR3 residues: CASSVETGTEAFF. In DNA, the CDR3 is TGTGCCAGCAGCGTAGAAACGGGCACTGAAGCTTTCTTT.

This clone was picked up one time. This chain links TRBV5-6 with TRBJ2-6, with a tentative D call TRBD1 (6 bases). This CDR3 spans 17 amino acids. Germline V CDR1 and CDR2: SGHDT, YYEEEE. Trimming pared 2 bases from V and 0 bases from J, leaving 12 bases between. The CDR3 DNA sequence: TGTGCCAGCAGCTTTGAACAGGGCATCTCTGGGGCCAACGTCCTGACTTTC. It is translated as CASSFEQGISGANVLTF.

This chain uses TRBV6-2 or TRBV6-3 with TRBJ1-2, with D perhaps TRBD1 (6 bases). Germline V gene lookup returns CDR1 MNHEY and CDR2 SVGEGT. This CDR3 comprises 15 residues. Trimming stripped 5 bases from V and 6 bases from J, with 19 bases between. CDR3: CASSTTRTAANGYTF. In DNA, the CDR3 is TGTGCCAGCAGTACAACTAGGACAGCCGCTAATGGCTACACCTTC.

The chain has TRBV5-1 and TRBJ1-1, with D tentatively TRBD1 (6 bases). In germline, CDR1 is SGHRS, CDR2 YFSETQ. The germline V and J ends were trimmed by 7 bases and 1 base, with 14 bases remaining between them. The CDR3 covers 14 residues. The CDR3 spells CASSLGGGNTEAFF. The CDR3 region has the DNA TGCGCCAGCTCCCTGGGAGGGGGGAACACTGAAGCTTTCTTT. The whole variable domain, remainder taken from reference TRBV5-1 and TRBJ1-1, is KAGVTQTPRYLIKTRGQQVTLSCSPISGHRSVSWYQQTPGQGLQFLFEYFSETQRNKGNFPGRFSGRQFSNSRSEMNVSTLELGDSALYLCASSLGGGNTEAFFGQGTRLTVV.

This chain connects TRBV7-9 to TRBJ2-7; 7 nucleotides agree with TRBD1. Per the germline V gene, CDR1 is SEHNR and CDR2 is FQNEAQ (reference sequence). The CDR3 has 15 amino acids. Trimming cost V 5 bases and J 0 bases; bases outside gene matches: 7. This CDR3 is CASSPWTGSSYEQYF. CDR3 sequence (DNA): TGTGCCAGCAGCCCGTGGACAGGTAGCTCCTACGAGCAGTACTTC.

This chain joins TRBV24-1 and TRBJ1-2; weak D call: TRBD1 (6 bases). Germline values: CDR1 KGHDR, CDR2 SFDVKD. Trimming cost V 9 bases and J 4 bases, with 14 bases left between them. This CDR3 has 13 amino acids. Here the CDR3 reads CATSTGGGYGYTF. The CDR3 DNA sequence: TGTGCCACCTCGACAGGTGGTGGCTATGGCTACACCTTC.

This clone was recorded only once. The chain is built from TRBV2 and TRBJ2-7; unclear D gene. This CDR3 is 11 amino acids long. Trimming cost V 8 bases and J 9 bases, with 14 bases left between them. The germline CDR1 and CDR2 sequences are SNHLY and FYNNEI. CDR3 nucleotides: TGTGCCAGCGCTCGCCGGGTTAGGCAGTACTTC. Residues: CASARRVRQYF.

This chain links TRBV6-6 with TRBJ1-2; the D is unclear. The CDR3 covers 13 residues. The ends were cut back, 6 bases at V and 6 bases at J, with 14 bases in the middle. Germline V lookup: CDR1 MNHNY, CDR2 SVGAGI (reference sequence). The CDR3 nucleotides are TGTGCCAGCAGCCACCCGGGCGGGAATGGCTACACCTTC. Translation gives CASSHPGGNGYTF.

The chain uses TRBV7-9 and TRBJ1-2; D perhaps matches TRBD1 (5 bases). In germline, CDR1 is SEHNR, CDR2 FQNEAQ (reference sequence). Trimming removed 0 bases at V and 3 bases at J, with 5 bases between. The CDR3 consists of 13 residues. The CDR3 loop is CASSLAGDYGYTF. The DNA of the CDR3 is TGTGCCAGCAGCTTAGCAGGGGACTATGGCTACACCTTC. The variable domain in full, with the rest retrieved from reference TRBV7-9 and TRBJ1-2, is DTGVSQNPRHKITKRGQNVTFRCDPISEHNRLYWYRQTLGQGPEFLTYFQNEAQLEKSRLLSDRFSAERPKGSFSTLEIQRTEQGDSAMYLCASSLAGDYGYTFGSGTRLTVV.

J is TRBJ1-1 and V is TRBV11-2, with a tentative D call TRBD1 (5 bases). This CDR3 is 15 amino acids long. V was trimmed by 5 bases and J by 4 bases, leaving 17 bases between them. The germline gives CDR1 SGHAT, CDR2 FQNNGV. The CDR3 DNA reads TGTGCCAGCAGCAACGAGAGGGGAGGGACCACTGAAGCTTTCTTT. It translates to CASSNERGGTTEAFF.

The V and J genes are TRBV6-5 and TRBJ2-3; D not resolved. The CDR3 loop spans 13 amino acids. Germline assignment: CDR1 MNHEY and CDR2 SVGAGI. V dropped 1 base and J dropped 3 bases, with 5 bases sitting between them. DNA of the CDR3: TGTGCCAGCAGTTACTTATCGACAGATACGCAGTATTTT. Residues: CASSYLSTDTQYF.

This clone appeared once. The CDR3 spells CASSTGQGWSNVYGYTF. The DNA of the CDR3 is TGTGCCAGCAGTACGGGACAGGGATGGAGTAACGTCTATGGCTACACCTTC. The chain links TRBV27 to TRBJ1-2; 9 bases match TRBD1. The germline V gene has CDR1 MNHEY and CDR2 SMNVEV (reference sequence). V shed 5 bases and J 4 bases; nucleotides not matched to a gene: 14. The CDR3 has 17 residues.

This sequence joins TRBV6-2 or TRBV6-3 and TRBJ1-6, with D maybe TRBD1 (6 bases). Germline V gives CDR1 MNHEY, CDR2 SVGEGT. This CDR3 spans 17 amino acids. V lost 3 bases to trimming and J lost 7 bases, with 19 bases between them. CDR3 sequence reads: CASSYTTGIDRNSPLHF. The DNA for the CDR3 is TGTGCCAGCAGTTATACTACAGGGATCGATCGGAATTCACCCCTCCACTTT.

This chain connects TRBV11-2 to TRBJ2-7; TRBD1 might be the D (7 bases). This CDR3 region has 15 residues. The germline V and J ends were trimmed by 4 bases and 4 bases, with 17 bases remaining between them. From germline, CDR1 is SGHAT and CDR2 FQNNGV. The CDR3 nucleotides are TGTGCCAGCAGCTACCGGCGGGGACAGCCTTACGAGCAGTACTTC. It yields the protein CASSYRRGQPYEQYF. The variable domain in full, completed from reference TRBV11-2 and TRBJ2-7, reads EAGVAQSPRYKIIEKRQSVAFWCNPISGHATLYWYQQILGQGPKLLIQFQNNGVVDDSQLPKDRFSAERLKGVDSTLKIQPAKLEDSAVYLCASSYRRGQPYEQYFGPGTRLTVT.

This chain links TRBV11-2 with TRBJ1-1, with 10 bases aligning to TRBD1. The V gene end was trimmed by 5 bases and the J gene end by 1 base; junction bases not matched to a gene: 7. Germline V gives CDR1 SGHAT, CDR2 FQNNGV. This CDR3 is 16 amino acids long. The CDR3 loop is CASSPDRGRRNTEAFF. As DNA, the CDR3 is TGTGCCAGCAGCCCCGACAGGGGGCGGCGGAACACTGAAGCTTTCTTT. Complete variable domain (other parts from reference TRBV11-2 and TRBJ1-1): EAGVAQSPRYKIIEKRQSVAFWCNPISGHATLYWYQQILGQGPKLLIQFQNNGVVDDSQLPKDRFSAERLKGVDSTLKIQPAKLEDSAVYLCASSPDRGRRNTEAFFGQGTRLTVV.

V usage is TRBV5-4 and J usage is TRBJ1-3; 9 bases are a match to TRBD1. Germline assignment: CDR1 SGHNT and CDR2 YYREEE (reference sequence). Unmatched junction bases numbered 10, after V lost 4 bases and J lost 2 bases. The CDR3 sequence is 17 residues long. CDR3 sequence: CASSPGTGSIPGNTIYF. CDR3 in DNA: TGTGCCAGCAGCCCCGGGACAGGGTCTATACCTGGAAACACCATATATTTT.

The J gene is TRBJ1-1, the V gene TRBV10-2; a possible D gene is TRBD1 (5 bases). The CDR3 contains 13 residues. Germline values: CDR1 WSHSY, CDR2 SAAADI. The V gene lost 6 bases and the J gene lost 4 bases, with 12 bases spanning the gap. The CDR3 region is CASSAGGSTEAFF. CDR3 DNA: TGCGCCAGCAGCGCCGGGGGTAGCACTGAAGCTTTCTTT.

The chain recombines TRBV4-3 with TRBJ1-6; D gene ambiguous. Deletions cut 0 bases from V and 0 bases from J, with 9 bases between. Per the germline V gene, CDR1 is LGHNA and CDR2 is YSLEER. This CDR3 region has 17 residues. The CDR3 sequence is CASSQDYGSSYNSPLHF. For the CDR3, the DNA is TGCGCCAGCAGCCAAGACTACGGTAGCTCCTATAATTCACCCCTCCACTTT.

The chain is built from TRBV12-5 and TRBJ1-1; a possible D gene is TRBD1 (6 bases). The CDR3 covers 13 residues. Germline loops: CDR1 LGHNT, CDR2 FRNRAP. Trimming removed 9 bases from V and 7 bases from J, with 18 bases in between. CDR3: CARLGYRADEAFF. CDR3 sequence (DNA): TGTGCTAGGTTGGGCTACAGGGCGGATGAAGCTTTCTTT.

V usage is TRBV11-2 and J usage is TRBJ2-6; 11 nucleotides match TRBD1. The CDR3 runs 16 residues. V was pared by 7 bases and J by 2 bases, with 4 bases of the junction left unmatched. Germline loops: CDR1 SGHAT, CDR2 FQNNGV. In DNA form, the CDR3 reads TGTGCCAGCACTGTGGACAGGGGGCCTGGGGCCAACGTCCTGACTTTC. Translation gives CASTVDRGPGANVLTF. Filled out from reference TRBV11-2 and TRBJ2-6, the complete variable domain reads EAGVAQSPRYKIIEKRQSVAFWCNPISGHATLYWYQQILGQGPKLLIQFQNNGVVDDSQLPKDRFSAERLKGVDSTLKIQPAKLEDSAVYLCASTVDRGPGANVLTFGAGSRLTVL.

A single count supports this clone. The V and J genes are TRBV12-3 or TRBV12-4 and TRBJ1-2; TRBD1 matches at 9 bases. The CDR3 has 13 residues. J lost 6 bases, V lost 6 bases, and 5 bases had no gene match. In nucleotides, the CDR3 is TGTGCCAGCAGCCGTGGGACAGGGAATGGCTACACCTTC. Its translation is CASSRGTGNGYTF.

This clone was counted between two and nine times. The V call is TRBV19, the J call TRBJ1-5; a weak D match, TRBD1 (6 bases). Germline V gene sequence: CDR1 LNHDA, CDR2 SQIVND (reference sequence). The V gene lost 5 bases and the J gene lost 3 bases, with 11 bases spanning the gap. The CDR3 totals 14 residues. CDR3 bases: TGTGCCAGTAGTGTAACAGGGTACAATCAGCCCCAGCATTTT. It is translated as CASSVTGYNQPQHF. Full variable domain (rest looked up from reference TRBV19 and TRBJ1-5): DGGITQSPKYLFRKEGQNVTLSCEQNLNHDAMYWYRQDPGQGLRLIYYSQIVNDFQKGDIAEGYSVSREKKESFPLTVTSAQKNPTAFYLCASSVTGYNQPQHFGDGTRLSIL.

This clone was detected only once. The genes are TRBV7-2 and TRBJ2-6; D may be TRBD1 (6 bases). V was cut by 5 bases and J by 2 bases, with 19 bases left in between. The CDR3 is 18 amino acids. Germline-derived CDR1 and CDR2 are SGHTA and FQGNSA. CDR3 sequence (DNA): TGTGCCAGCAGCCCCCGAGGGGACACAGGAACTGGGGCCAACGTCCTGACTTTC. It specifies CASSPRGDTGTGANVLTF.

The V gene is TRBV6-5, the J gene TRBJ1-3; D ambiguous. The germline V gene encodes CDR1 MNHEY and CDR2 SVGAGI. The V end lost 0 bases, the J end lost 0 bases, and 9 bases lay between the germline ends. The CDR3 is made up of 16 amino acids. For the CDR3, the DNA is TGTGCCAGCAGTTACTCGGCTGTTCTCTCTGGAAACACCATATATTTT. Amino acids: CASSYSAVLSGNTIYF.

The chain is built from TRBV6-5 and TRBJ1-4; TRBD1 is a possible D gene (6 bases). Germline-derived CDR1 and CDR2 are MNHEY and SVGAGI. The CDR3 is 14 residues long. Trimming took 4 bases from V and 8 from J, leaving 14 bases between them. CDR3 residues: CASSSLNRAEKLFF. DNA for the CDR3: TGTGCCAGCAGTTCCCTGAACAGGGCAGAAAAACTGTTTTTT.

The chain joins TRBV11-2 to TRBJ1-2, with a weak D call TRBD1 (5 bases). This CDR3 is 15 amino acids long. V lost 5 bases and J lost 4, with 17 bases in between. CDR1 and CDR2 (germline): SGHAT, FQNNGV. The CDR3 bases are TGTGCCAGCAGCCCGCCGTTCGGGGGGGGCTATGGCTACACCTTC. The encoded protein is CASSPPFGGGYGYTF. Full variable domain (missing parts from reference TRBV11-2 and TRBJ1-2): EAGVAQSPRYKIIEKRQSVAFWCNPISGHATLYWYQQILGQGPKLLIQFQNNGVVDDSQLPKDRFSAERLKGVDSTLKIQPAKLEDSAVYLCASSPPFGGGYGYTFGSGTRLTVV.

The rearrangement joins TRBV18 to TRBJ2-6, with 8 bases identical to TRBD1. CDR1 and CDR2 from the germline V gene are KGHSH and LQKENI. J was trimmed by 0 bases and V by 0 bases; bases with no gene match: 4. The CDR3 has 18 residues. The CDR3 nucleotides are TGTGCCAGCTCACCACCCGGACAGGGCATCTCTGGGGCCAACGTCCTGACTTTC. It encodes CASSPPGQGISGANVLTF.

The gene calls are TRBV12-3 or TRBV12-4 and TRBJ1-3; D is ambiguous. CDR3 size: 13 residues. Trimming shortened V by 2 bases and J by 4 bases, and 6 bases separated the two germline ends. The CDR3 is CASSLMQGNTIYF. CDR3 sequence (DNA): TGTGCCAGCAGTTTAATGCAGGGAAACACCATATATTTT.